This T cell receptor beta chain was captured by sequencing in a study of blood T cell repertoires in COVID-19. Authors' methods: Using reference gene primer amplification, nucleated cell counts were estimated. Measured with immunoSEQ multiplex PCR; TCRdb has only the in-frame clones, and not every one. V, J and clone size are taken as reported in that table, and D and trimming were inferred from the DNA itself. Among about 140,000 clones listed, 85% to 90% were seen once. The CDR3 is made up of 15 amino acids. Trimming removed 3 bases from V and 6 bases from J; junction bases left unmatched: 3. From germline, CDR1 is SGHDT and CDR2 YYEEEE.

The source is a man between 50 and 59 years old with active or convalescent COVID-19. Sequenced input: peripheral blood. The genes are TRBV5-6 and TRBJ2-3, with 14 positions matching TRBD2. The CDR3 DNA is TGTGCCAGCAGCTGGGGACTAGCGGGAGTTGATACGCAGTATTTT. Encoded protein: CASSWGLAGVDTQYF.